The subject of this entry is one TCR beta chain. The antigen remains unidentified. This sample was included in a study of cytomegalovirus exposure and HLA in healthy donors. Study background: The 130 or so validation repertoires were reported in a later analysis to have been generated on the same platform as the roughly 680 first-cohort repertoires.

The V end was cut by 2 bases, the J end by 4 bases, with 14 bases between. Germline V lookup: CDR1 MDHEN, CDR2 SYDVKM. This CDR3 region has 15 residues. Study outcomes and limitations: Accounts indicate the classifier identified cytomegalovirus status with strong specificity and sensitivity. Some TCR beta chains (about 180 of them) were listed as cytomegalovirus-associated.

The method was immunoSEQ multiplex PCR; TCRdb's version includes in-frame clones alone and lacks a portion of them. Among roughly 200,000 clones listed, roughly 81% were seen once. The study drew the donors from its approximately 130-subject validation cohort, separate from the approximately 670-subject first cohort. Sequencing input: PBMCs. This sequence joins TRBV28 and TRBJ1-2, with a tentative D call TRBD1 (6 bases). This sequence originates from a woman aged 25 to 45 in good health and CMV-seronegative. CDR3 bases: TGTGCCAGCAGTTTACGGGGGGCGACCTCCTATGGCTACACCTTC. It specifies CASSLRGATSYGYTF.